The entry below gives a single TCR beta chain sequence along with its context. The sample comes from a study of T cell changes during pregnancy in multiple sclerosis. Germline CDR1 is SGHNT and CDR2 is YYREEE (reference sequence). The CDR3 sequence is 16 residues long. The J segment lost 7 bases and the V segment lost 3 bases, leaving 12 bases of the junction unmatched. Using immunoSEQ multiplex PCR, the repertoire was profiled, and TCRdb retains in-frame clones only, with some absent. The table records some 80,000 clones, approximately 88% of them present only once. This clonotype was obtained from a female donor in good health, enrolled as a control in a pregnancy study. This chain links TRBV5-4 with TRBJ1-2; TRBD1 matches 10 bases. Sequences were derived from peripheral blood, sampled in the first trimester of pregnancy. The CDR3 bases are TGTGCCAGCAGCTATCCGGGACAGGGGACGGCCGGTGGCTACACCTTC. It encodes CASSYPGQGTAGGYTF.